This T cell receptor beta chain was identified during a study of T cells after yellow fever vaccination. TCRdb re-analysed the 5' RACE reads in MiXCR, keeping a single row per CDR3 protein. Of some 560,000 distinct CDR3 sequences in the sample, roughly a sixth were seen once. The CDR3 sequence is 13 residues long. CDR1 and CDR2 (germline): SGHTA, FQGTGA. V lost 1 base, J lost 5 bases, and 8 bases lay in between. This material consisted of PBMCs, taken about 5 days after the first yellow fever vaccination. The source of this sequence is a man in his late teens or twenties who received the YFV17D yellow fever vaccine. J is TRBJ2-5 and V is TRBV7-3; perhaps TRBD2 as D (5 bases). In DNA, the CDR3 is TGTGCCAGCAGCTTAATAGCGTCTGAGACCCAGTACTTC. Its protein product is CASSLIASETQYF.